This T cell receptor beta chain was profiled in a study of blood T cell repertoires in COVID-19. This clone was observed once. Measured with immunoSEQ multiplex PCR; TCRdb has only the in-frame clones, and not every one. The sample includes around 310,000 clones, about 90% seen only once; the top ten take under 6%. The CDR3 length is 14 residues. Trimming pared 0 bases from V and 3 bases from J, leaving 8 bases between. CDR1 and CDR2 from the germline V gene are LNHNV and YYDKDF (reference sequence). Material: PBMCs or T cells enriched from blood (not recorded which). This receptor was identified in a man between 25 and 39 years old who had recovered from COVID-19. The V gene is TRBV15, the J gene TRBJ1-1; D is unresolved. CDR3 DNA: TGTGCCACCAGCAGAGATTCAGTGGACACTGAAGCTTTCTTT. Amino acids: CATSRDSVDTEAFF.